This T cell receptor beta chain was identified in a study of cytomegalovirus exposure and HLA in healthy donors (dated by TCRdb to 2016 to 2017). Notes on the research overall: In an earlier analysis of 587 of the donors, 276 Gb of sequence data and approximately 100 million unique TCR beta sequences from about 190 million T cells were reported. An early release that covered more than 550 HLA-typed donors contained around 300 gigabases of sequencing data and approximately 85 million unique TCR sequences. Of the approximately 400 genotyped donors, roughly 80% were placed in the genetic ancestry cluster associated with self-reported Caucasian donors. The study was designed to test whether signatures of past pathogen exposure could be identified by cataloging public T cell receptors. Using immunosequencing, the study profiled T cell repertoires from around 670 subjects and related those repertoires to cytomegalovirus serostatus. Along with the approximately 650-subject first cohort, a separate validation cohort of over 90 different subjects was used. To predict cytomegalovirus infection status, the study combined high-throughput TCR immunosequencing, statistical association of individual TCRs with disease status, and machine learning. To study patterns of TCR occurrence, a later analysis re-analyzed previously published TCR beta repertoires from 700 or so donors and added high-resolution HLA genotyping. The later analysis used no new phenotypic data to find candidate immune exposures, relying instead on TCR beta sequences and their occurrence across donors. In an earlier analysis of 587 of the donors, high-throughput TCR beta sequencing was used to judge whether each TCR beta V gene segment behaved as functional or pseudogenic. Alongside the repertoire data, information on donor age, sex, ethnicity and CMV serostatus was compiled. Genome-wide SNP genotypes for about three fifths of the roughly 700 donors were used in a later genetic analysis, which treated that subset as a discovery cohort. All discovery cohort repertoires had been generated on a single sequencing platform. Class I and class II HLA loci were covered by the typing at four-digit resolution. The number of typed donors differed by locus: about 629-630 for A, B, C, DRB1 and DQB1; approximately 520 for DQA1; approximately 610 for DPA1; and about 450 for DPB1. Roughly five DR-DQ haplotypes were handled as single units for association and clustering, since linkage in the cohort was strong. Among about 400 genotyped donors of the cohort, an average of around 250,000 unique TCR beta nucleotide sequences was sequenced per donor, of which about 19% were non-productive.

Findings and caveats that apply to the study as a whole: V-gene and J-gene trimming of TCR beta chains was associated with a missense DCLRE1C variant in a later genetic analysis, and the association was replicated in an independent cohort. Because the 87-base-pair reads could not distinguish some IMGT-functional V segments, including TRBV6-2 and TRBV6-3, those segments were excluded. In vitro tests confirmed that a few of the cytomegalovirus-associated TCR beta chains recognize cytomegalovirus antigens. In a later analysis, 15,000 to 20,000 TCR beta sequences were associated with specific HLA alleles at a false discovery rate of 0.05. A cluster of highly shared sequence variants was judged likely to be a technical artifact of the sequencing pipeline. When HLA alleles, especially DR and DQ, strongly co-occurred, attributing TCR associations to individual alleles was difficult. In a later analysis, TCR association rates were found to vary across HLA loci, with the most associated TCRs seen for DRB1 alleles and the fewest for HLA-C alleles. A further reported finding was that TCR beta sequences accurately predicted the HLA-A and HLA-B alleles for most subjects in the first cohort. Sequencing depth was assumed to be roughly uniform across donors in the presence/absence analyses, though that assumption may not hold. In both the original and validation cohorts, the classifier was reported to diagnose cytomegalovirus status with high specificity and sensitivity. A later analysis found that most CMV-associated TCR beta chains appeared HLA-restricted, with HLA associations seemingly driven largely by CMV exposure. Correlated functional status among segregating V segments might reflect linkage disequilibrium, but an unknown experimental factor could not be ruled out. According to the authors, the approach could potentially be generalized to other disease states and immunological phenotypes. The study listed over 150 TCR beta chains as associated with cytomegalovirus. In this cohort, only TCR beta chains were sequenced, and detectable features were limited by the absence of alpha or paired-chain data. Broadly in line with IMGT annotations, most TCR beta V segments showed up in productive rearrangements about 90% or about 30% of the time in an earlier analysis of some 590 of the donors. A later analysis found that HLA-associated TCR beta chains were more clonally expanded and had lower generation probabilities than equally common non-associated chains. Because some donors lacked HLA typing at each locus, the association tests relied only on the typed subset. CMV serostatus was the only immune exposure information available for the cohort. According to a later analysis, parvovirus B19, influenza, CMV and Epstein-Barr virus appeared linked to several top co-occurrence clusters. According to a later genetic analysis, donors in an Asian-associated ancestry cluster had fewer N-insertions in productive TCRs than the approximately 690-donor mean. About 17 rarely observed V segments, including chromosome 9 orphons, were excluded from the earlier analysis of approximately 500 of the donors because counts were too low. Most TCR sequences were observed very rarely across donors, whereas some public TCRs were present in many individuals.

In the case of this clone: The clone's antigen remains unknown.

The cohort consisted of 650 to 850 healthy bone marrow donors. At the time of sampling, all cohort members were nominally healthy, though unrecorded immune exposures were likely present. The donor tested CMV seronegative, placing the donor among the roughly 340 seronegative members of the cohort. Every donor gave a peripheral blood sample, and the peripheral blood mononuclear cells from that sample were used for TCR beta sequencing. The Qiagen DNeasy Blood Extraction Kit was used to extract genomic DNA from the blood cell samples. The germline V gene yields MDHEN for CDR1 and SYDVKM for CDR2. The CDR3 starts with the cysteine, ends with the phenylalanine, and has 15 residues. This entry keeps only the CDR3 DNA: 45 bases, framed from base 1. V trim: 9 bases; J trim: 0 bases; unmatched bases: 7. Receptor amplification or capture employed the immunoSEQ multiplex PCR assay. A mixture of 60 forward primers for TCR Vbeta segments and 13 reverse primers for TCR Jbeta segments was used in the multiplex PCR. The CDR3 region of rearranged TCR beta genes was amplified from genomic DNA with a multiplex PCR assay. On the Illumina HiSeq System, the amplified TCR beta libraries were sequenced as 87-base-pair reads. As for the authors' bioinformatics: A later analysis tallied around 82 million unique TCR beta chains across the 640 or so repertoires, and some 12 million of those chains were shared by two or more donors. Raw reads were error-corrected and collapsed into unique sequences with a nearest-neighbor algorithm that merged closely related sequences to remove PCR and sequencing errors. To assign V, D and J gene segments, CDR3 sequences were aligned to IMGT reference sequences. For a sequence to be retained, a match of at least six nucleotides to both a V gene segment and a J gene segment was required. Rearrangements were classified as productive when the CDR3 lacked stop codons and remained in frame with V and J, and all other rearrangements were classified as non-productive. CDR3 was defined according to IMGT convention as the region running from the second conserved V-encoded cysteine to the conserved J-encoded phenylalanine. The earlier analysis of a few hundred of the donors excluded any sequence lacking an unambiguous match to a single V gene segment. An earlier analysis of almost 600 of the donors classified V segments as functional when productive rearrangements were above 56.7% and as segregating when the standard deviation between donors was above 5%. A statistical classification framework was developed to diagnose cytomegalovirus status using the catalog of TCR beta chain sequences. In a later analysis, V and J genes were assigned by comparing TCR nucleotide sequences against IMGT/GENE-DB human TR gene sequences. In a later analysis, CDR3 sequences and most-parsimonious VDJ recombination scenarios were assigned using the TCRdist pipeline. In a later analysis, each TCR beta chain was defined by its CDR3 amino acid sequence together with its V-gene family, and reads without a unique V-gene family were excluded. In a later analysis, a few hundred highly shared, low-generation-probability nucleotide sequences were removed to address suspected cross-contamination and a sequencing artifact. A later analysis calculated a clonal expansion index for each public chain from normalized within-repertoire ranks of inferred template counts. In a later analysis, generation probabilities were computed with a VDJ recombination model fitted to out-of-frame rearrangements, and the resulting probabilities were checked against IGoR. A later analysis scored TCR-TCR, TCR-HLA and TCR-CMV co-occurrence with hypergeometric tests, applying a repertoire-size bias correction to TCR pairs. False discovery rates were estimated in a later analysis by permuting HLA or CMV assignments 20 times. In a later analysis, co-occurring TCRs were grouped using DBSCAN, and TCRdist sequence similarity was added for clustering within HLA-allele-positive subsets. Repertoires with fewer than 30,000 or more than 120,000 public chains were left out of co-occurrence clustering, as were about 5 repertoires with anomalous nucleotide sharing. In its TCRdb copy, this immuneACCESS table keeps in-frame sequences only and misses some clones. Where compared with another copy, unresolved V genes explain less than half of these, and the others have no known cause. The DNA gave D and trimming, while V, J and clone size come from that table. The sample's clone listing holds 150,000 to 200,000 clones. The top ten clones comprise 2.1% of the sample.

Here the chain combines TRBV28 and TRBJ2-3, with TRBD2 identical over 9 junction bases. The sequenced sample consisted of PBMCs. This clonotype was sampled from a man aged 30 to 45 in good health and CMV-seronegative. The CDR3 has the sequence CASSGRIHSTDTQYF. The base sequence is TGTGCCAGTAGCGGGAGAATACATAGCACAGATACGCAGTATTTT.